This T cell receptor beta chain was recovered during a study of T cell changes during pregnancy in multiple sclerosis. Only in-frame clones appear in the TCRdb table, and some are missing; sequencing was by immunoSEQ multiplex PCR. The sample shows 80,000 to 100,000 clones, about nine tenths of them seen only once. This clone was seen more than once but under ten times. This sequence was found in a female donor in good health, enrolled as a control in a pregnancy study. The specimen was peripheral blood, collected in the second trimester of pregnancy.

CDR3 sequence: CSIVGGGGGELFF. For the CDR3, the DNA is TGCAGCATCGTCGGAGGGGGCGGCGGGGAGCTGTTTTTT. The gene calls are TRBV29-1 and TRBJ2-2; possible D gene TRBD1, 7 bases. Germline CDR1 is SQVTM and CDR2 is ANQGSEA. V was trimmed by 8 bases and J by 7 bases, leaving 17 bases between them. The CDR3 runs 13 residues.